What follows are 7 T cell receptor beta chains derived from one specimen sequenced in a study of T cell therapy after organ transplantation. Libraries were prepared by immunoSEQ multiplex PCR; TCRdb keeps only in-frame clonotypes and omits some of them. The table records over 2,000 clones, about 90% of them present only once. The antigens for these receptors are not known. The sequencing here drew on CD8+ T cells from blood, taken before autologous CMV-specific T cell therapy. These receptors were obtained from a human patient who had received a solid organ transplant and had CMV disease.

This rearrangement joins TRBV28 to TRBJ2-7; possible D gene TRBD1, 5 bases. V was trimmed by 5 bases and J by 4 bases, leaving 12 bases between them. The CDR3 runs to 13 residues. Germline V lookup: CDR1 MDHEN, CDR2 SYDVKM. Here the CDR3 DNA reads TGTGCCAGCAGTCCCGGACACAAGTACGAGCAGTACTTC. Residues: CASSPGHKYEQYF.

The rearrangement links TRBV27 to TRBJ2-3; D unclear. The CDR3 length is 13 residues. V was pared by 5 bases and J by 5 bases, with 11 bases between. Germline CDR1 MNHEY, CDR2 SMNVEV (reference sequence). The DNA of the CDR3 is TGTGCCAGCAGTACATTAATGCAAGATACGCAGTATTTT. Amino acids: CASSTLMQDTQYF.

This clone was recorded only once. The rearrangement links TRBV6-5 to TRBJ2-7, with 10 bases that match TRBD1. Germline V gene data show CDR1 as MNHEY and CDR2 as SVGAGI. The CDR3 sequence is 15 residues long. The ends lost 6 bases at V and 3 bases at J; junction bases unmatched: 8. The CDR3 sequence: CASSWGQGTNYEQYF. DNA of the CDR3: TGTGCCAGCAGCTGGGGACAGGGGACCAACTACGAGCAGTACTTC.

Here the CDR3 reads CASSLERDRRHEQYF. CDR3 nucleotide sequence: TGTGCCAGCAGTTTAGAGCGGGACAGGAGACACGAGCAGTACTTC. This chain connects TRBV28 to TRBJ2-7, with D perhaps matching TRBD1 (8 bases). This CDR3 region has 15 residues. Germline V gene data show CDR1 as MDHEN and CDR2 as SYDVKM. V was pared by 2 bases and J by 5 bases, with 16 bases between.

The J gene is TRBJ2-7, the V gene TRBV9, with TRBD2 matching 10 bases. The CDR3 spans 15 residues. Trimming cost V 3 bases and J 4 bases; bases outside gene matches: 7. CDR1 is SGDLS, CDR2 YYNGEE, per germline. CDR3 DNA sequence: TGTGCCAGCAGCGAAAGCGGGAGGGCCGATTACGAGCAGTACTTC. Translating it yields CASSESGRADYEQYF.

The chain couples TRBV19 to TRBJ2-2, with D tentatively TRBD1 (6 bases). V gave up 6 bases and J gave up 1 base, with 12 bases separating them. This CDR3 spans 15 amino acids. Per the germline V gene, CDR1 is LNHDA and CDR2 is SQIVND (reference sequence). CDR3 protein: CASRPGTLNTGELFF. The CDR3 coding sequence is TGTGCCAGTAGACCCGGGACACTGAACACCGGGGAGCTGTTTTTT.

The gene calls are TRBV2 and TRBJ2-7; the match to TRBD1 covers 8 bases. This CDR3 region has 12 residues. Trimming removed 10 bases from V and 6 bases from J; junction bases left unmatched: 8. Germline loops: CDR1 SNHLY, CDR2 FYNNEI. For the CDR3, the DNA is TGTGCCACAGGGACAGGACTTTTCGAGCAGTACTTC. Protein: CATGTGLFEQYF. Combining the CDR3 with reference TRBV2 and TRBJ2-7 gives the whole variable domain EPEVTQTPSHQVTQMGQEVILRCVPISNHLYFYWYRQILGQKVEFLVSFYNNEISEKSEIFDDQFSVERPDGSNFTLKIRSTKLEDSAMYFCATGTGLFEQYFGPGTRLTVT.